Given below is one TCR beta chain in context. Germline V gene data show CDR1 as KGHDR and CDR2 as SFDVKD. The ends lost 3 bases at V and 4 bases at J; junction bases unmatched: 6. This CDR3 contains 16 residues. The sample is drawn from a study of blood T cell repertoires in COVID-19. Whole-study context: T cells, B-cell-depleted T cells, or PBMCs supplied cDNA or gDNA.

Those enrolled in Seattle joined during active infection and were followed longitudinally afterward. In the source study's methods: For nucleated cells, counts were estimated from reference gene primer amplification. Profiled with immunoSEQ multiplex PCR; TCRdb holds only in-frame clones, not every one. Clone size and the V and J calls come from that table; the DNA yielded D and trimming. The sample carries 430,000 or so clones, about 87% recorded once. Sequenced: peripheral blood. The chain combines TRBV24-1 with TRBJ2-5; 11 bases are a match to TRBD2. This TCR was sampled from a man between 18 and 35 years old with COVID-19, enrolled during active disease. CDR3 region: CATSDLLAGGPETQYF. The CDR3 DNA reads as TGTGCCACCAGTGATCTTCTAGCGGGAGGTCCAGAGACCCAGTACTTC.